This record concerns one TCR beta chain sequence. Germline V gives CDR1 LNHNV, CDR2 YYDKDF (reference sequence). V was shortened by 1 base and J by 8 bases, with 7 bases between the two germline ends. The CDR3 is made up of 12 amino acids. RNA-based 3' RACE libraries used unique molecular identifiers. MiXCR, applied by TCRdb to the 3' RACE reads, yields one record per CDR3 protein. Of around 50,000 distinct CDR3 sequences listed, roughly 4.5% are singletons. The sample belongs to a study of HIV-infected children after antiretroviral therapy interruption. Documented treatment: PENTA 11 planned treatment interruption arm or continuous ART arm.

The J gene is TRBJ2-3, the V gene TRBV15; D is unclear. The sample in question was CD45RA+ CD4+ T cells from PBMCs, pooled from several time points, obtained from a donor given antiretroviral therapy, either interrupted or continuous. The subset here: naive CD4+ CD45RA+ CD45RO- T cells. This receptor was taken from a pool of human donors with HIV. The DNA of the CDR3 is TGTGCCACCAGCAGAGGAGGTGCTACGCAGTATTTT. Translation: CATSRGGATQYF.